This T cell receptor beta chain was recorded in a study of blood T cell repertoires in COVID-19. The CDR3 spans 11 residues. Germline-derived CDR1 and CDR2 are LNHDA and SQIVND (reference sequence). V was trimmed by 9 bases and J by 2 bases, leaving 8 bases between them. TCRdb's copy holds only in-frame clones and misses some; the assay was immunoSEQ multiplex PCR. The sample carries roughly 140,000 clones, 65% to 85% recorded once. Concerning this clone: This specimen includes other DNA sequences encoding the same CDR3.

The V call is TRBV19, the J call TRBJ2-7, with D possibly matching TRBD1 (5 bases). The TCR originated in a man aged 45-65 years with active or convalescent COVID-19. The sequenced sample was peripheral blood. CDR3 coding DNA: TGTGCCAGCCAGGGTGCCTACGAGCAGTACTTC. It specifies CASQGAYEQYF.